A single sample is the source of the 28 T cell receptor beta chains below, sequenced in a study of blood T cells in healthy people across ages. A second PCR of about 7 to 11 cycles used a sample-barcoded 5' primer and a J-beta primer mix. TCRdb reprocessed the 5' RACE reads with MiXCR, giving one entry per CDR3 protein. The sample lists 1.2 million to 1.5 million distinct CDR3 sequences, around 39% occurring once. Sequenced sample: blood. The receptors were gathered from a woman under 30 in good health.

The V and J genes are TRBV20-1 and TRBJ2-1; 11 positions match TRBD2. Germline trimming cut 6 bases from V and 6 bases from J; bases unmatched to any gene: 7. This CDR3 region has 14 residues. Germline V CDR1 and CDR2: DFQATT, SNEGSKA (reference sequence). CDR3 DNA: TGCAGTGCCGTAGCGGGAGGGAGATGCAATGAGCAGTTCTTC. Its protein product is CSAVAGGRCNEQFF.

CDR3 in amino acids: CASSLAGPASNQPQHF. In DNA form, the CDR3 reads TGCGCCAGCAGCTTGGCGGGGCCGGCTAGCAATCAGCCCCAGCATTTT. This chain uses TRBV5-1 with TRBJ1-5, with D tentatively TRBD1 (5 bases). Per germline, CDR1 SGHRS and CDR2 YFSETQ. Deletions cut 0 bases from V and 0 bases from J, with 10 bases between. This CDR3 region has 16 residues.

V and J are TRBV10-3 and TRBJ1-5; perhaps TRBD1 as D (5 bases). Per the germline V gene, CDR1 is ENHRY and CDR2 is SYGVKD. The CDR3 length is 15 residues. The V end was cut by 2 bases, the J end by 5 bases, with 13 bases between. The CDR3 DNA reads TGTGCCATCAGTGAGATGGCGGGGGAAGATCAGCCCCAGCATTTT. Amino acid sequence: CAISEMAGEDQPQHF.

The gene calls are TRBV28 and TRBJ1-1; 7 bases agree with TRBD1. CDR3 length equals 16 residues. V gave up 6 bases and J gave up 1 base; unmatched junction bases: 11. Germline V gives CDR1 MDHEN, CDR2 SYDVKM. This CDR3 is CASSPGAQGWNTEAFF. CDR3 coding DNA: TGTGCCAGCAGCCCAGGGGCACAGGGGTGGAACACTGAAGCTTTCTTT.

The DNA of the CDR3 is TGTGCCAGCAGTCCCTTAAAGCGGGGGCCTCGGGGAGATACGCAGTATTTT. Amino acid sequence: CASSPLKRGPRGDTQYF. The rearrangement joins TRBV6-6 to TRBJ2-3; 8 bases are a match to TRBD2. This CDR3 is 17 amino acids long. The V segment lost 5 bases and the J segment 5 bases; nucleotides outside the gene matches: 15. Germline values: CDR1 MNHNY, CDR2 SVGAGI (reference sequence).

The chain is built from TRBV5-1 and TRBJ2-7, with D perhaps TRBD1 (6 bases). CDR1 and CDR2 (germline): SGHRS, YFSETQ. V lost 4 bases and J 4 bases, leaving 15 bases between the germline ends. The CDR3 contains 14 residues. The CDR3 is CASSLTAQGYEQYF. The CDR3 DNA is TGCGCCAGCAGCCTCACCGCCCAGGGGTACGAGCAGTACTTC.

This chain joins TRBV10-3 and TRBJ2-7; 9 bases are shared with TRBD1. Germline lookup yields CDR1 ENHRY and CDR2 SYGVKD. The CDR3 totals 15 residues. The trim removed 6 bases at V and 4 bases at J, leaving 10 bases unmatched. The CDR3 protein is CAIRTSGTGSYEQYF. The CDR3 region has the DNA TGTGCCATCAGGACCTCCGGGACAGGGTCATACGAGCAGTACTTC.

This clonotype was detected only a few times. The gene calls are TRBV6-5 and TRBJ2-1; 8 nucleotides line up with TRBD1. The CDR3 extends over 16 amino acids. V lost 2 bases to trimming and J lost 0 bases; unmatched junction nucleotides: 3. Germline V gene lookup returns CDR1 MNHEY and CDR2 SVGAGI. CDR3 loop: CASSYGRGHSYNEQFF. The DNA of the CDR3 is TGTGCCAGCAGTTACGGCAGGGGGCACTCCTACAATGAGCAGTTCTTC.

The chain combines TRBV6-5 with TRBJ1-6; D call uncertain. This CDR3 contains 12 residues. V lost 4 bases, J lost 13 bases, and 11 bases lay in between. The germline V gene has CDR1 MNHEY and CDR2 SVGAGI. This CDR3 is CASSSPRRPLHF. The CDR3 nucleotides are TGTGCCAGCAGTTCCCCCCGTCGGCCCCTCCACTTT.

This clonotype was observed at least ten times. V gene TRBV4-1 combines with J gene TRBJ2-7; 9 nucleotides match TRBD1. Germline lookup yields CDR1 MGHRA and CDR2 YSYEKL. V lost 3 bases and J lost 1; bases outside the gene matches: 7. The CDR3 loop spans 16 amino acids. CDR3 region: CASSHLPGQGSYEQYF. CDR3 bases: TGCGCCAGCAGCCACCTACCGGGACAGGGTTCCTACGAGCAGTACTTC.

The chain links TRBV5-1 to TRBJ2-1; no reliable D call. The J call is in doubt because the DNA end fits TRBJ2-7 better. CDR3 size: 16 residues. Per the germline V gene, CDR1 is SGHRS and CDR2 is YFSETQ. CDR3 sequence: CASSLVIASSYNEQYF. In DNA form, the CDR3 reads TGCGCCAGCAGCTTGGTAATAGCAAGCTCCTACAATGAGCAGTACTTC.

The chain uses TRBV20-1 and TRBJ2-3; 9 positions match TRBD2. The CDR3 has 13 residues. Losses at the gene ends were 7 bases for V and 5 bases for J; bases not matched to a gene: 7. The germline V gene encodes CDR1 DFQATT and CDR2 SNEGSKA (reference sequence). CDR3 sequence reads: CSVVAGALDTQYF. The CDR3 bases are TGCAGTGTCGTAGCGGGGGCCCTAGATACGCAGTATTTT.

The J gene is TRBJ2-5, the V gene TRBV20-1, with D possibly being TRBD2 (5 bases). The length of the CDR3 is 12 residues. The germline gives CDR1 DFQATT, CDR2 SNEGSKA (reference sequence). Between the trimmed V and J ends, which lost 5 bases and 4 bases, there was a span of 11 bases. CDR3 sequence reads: CSAWPGIETQYF. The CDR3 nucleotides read TGCAGTGCTTGGCCCGGGATAGAGACCCAGTACTTC.

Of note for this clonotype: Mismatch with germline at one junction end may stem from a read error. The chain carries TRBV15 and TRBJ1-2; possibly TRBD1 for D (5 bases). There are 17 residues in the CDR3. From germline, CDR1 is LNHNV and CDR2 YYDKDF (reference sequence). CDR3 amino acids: CATSRIPQQATNYGCTF. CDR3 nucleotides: TGTGCCACCAGCAGAATCCCTCAACAGGCCACTAACTATGGCTGCACCTTC.

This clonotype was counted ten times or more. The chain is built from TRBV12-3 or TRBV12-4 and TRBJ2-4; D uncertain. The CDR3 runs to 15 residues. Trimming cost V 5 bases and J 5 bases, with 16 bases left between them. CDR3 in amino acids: CASSPRDRLENIQYF. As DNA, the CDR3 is TGTGCCAGCAGTCCCCGAGACCGTCTTGAAAACATTCAGTACTTC.

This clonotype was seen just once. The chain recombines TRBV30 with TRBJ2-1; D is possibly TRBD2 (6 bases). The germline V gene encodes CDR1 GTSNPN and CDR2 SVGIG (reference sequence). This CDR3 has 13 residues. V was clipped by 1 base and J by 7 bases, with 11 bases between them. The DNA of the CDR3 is TGTGCCTGGAGTGCGGGAGCGTGGAATGAGCAGTTCTTC. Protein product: CAWSAGAWNEQFF. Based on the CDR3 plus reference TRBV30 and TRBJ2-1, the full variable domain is SQTIHQWPATLVQPVGSPLSLECTVEGTSNPNLYWYRQAAGRGLQLLFYSVGIGQISSEVPQNLSASRPQDRQFILSSKKLLLSDSGFYLCAWSAGAWNEQFFGPGTRLTVL.

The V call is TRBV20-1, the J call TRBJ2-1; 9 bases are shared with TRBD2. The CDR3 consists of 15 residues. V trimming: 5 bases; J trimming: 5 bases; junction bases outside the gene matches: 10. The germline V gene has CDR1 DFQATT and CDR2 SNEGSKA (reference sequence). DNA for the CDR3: TGCAGTGCTCCCCCTTTAGCGGGAGTAGACAATGAGCAGTTCTTC. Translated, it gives CSAPPLAGVDNEQFF.

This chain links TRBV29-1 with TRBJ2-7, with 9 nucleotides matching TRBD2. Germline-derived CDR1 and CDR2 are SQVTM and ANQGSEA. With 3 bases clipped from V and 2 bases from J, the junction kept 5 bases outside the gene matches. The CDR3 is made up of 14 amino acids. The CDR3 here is CSVDSGGSTYEQYF. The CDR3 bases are TGCAGCGTTGACAGCGGGGGGTCGACCTACGAGCAGTACTTC.

DNA of the CDR3: TGCGCCAGCATTGTGGGGGGGGCCGATCCAGAGACCCAGTACTTC. Residues: CASIVGGADPETQYF. V gene TRBV5-1 combines with J gene TRBJ2-5; weak D call: TRBD2 (7 bases). V lost 6 bases, J lost 4 bases, and 19 bases lay in between. The CDR3 totals 15 residues. CDR1 is SGHRS and CDR2 is YFSETQ in the germline V gene. Variable domain in full (rest from reference TRBV5-1 and TRBJ2-5): KAGVTQTPRYLIKTRGQQVTLSCSPISGHRSVSWYQQTPGQGLQFLFEYFSETQRNKGNFPGRFSGRQFSNSRSEMNVSTLELGDSALYLCASIVGGADPETQYFGPGTRLLVL.

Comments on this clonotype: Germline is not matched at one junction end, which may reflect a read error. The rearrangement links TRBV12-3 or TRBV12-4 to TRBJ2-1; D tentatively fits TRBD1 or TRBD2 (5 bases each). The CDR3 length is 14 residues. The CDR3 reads CASSRGTNYKEQFF. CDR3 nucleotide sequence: TGTGCCAGCAGTCGAGGGACGAACTACAAAGAGCAGTTCTTC.

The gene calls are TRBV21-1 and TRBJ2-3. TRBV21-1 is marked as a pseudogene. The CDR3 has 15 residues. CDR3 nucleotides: TGTGCCAGCAGCCTAGGTTATCATAGCACAGATACGCAGTATTTT. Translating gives CASSLGYHSTDTQYF.

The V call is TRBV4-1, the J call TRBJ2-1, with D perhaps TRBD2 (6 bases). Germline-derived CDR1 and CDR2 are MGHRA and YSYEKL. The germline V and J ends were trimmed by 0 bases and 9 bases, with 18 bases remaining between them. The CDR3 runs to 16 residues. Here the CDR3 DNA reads TGCGCCAGCAGCCAAGAGACTAGTTATGCGGGCACTGAGCAGTTCTTC. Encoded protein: CASSQETSYAGTEQFF.

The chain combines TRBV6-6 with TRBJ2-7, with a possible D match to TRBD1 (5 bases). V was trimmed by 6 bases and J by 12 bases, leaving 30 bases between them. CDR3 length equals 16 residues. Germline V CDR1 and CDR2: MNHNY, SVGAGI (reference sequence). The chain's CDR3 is CASSLTALNFQETLYF. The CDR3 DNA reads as TGTGCCAGCAGCCTGACAGCGCTGAATTTTCAAGAGACCCTGTACTTC.

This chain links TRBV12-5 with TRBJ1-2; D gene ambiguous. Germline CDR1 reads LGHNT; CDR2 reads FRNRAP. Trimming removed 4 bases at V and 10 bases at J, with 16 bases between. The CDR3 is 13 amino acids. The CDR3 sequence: CASGSLSGSDYTF. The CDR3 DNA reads TGTGCTAGTGGTTCGCTGTCGGGCTCCGACTACACCTTC.

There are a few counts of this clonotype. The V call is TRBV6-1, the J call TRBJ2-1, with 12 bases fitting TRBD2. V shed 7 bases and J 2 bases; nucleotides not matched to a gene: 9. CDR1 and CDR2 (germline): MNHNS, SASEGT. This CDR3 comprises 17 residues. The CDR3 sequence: CASNRLAGVVTYNEQFF. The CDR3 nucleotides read TGTGCCAGCAACCGACTAGCGGGAGTGGTTACCTACAATGAGCAGTTCTTC.

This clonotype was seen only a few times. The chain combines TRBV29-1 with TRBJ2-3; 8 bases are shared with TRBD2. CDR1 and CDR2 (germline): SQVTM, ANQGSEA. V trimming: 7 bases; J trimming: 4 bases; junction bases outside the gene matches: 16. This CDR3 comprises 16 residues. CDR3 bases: TGCAGCGGGGAAGGGCTAGCGGGCCCCAGGGCAGATACGCAGTATTTT. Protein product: CSGEGLAGPRADTQYF.

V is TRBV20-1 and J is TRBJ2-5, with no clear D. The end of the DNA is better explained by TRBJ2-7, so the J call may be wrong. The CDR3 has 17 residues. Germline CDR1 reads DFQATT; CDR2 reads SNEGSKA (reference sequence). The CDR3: CSAREAGRALLSYEQYF. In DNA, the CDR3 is TGCAGTGCTAGAGAGGCAGGAAGGGCGCTACTCTCTTACGAGCAGTACTTC.

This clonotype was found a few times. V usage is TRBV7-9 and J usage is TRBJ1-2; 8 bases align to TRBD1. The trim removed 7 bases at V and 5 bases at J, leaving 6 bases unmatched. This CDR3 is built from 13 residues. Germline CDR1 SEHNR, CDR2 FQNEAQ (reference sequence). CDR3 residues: CASTLQGDYGYTF. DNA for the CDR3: TGTGCCAGCACCCTACAGGGGGATTATGGCTACACCTTC.